The entry below describes one TCR beta chain. These data come from a study of T-cell memory formation after mild COVID-19. The CDR3 spans 16 residues. The germline V gene has CDR1 LGHDT and CDR2 YNNKEL (reference sequence). Trimming cost V 3 bases and J 7 bases; bases outside gene matches: 9. MiXCR, applied by TCRdb to the 5' RACE reads, yields one record per CDR3 protein. Among some 440,000 distinct CDR3 sequences listed, approximately 25% were seen once. The sequence was collected from an adult woman who had mild COVID-19 (a few samples of this study predate the infection). Cell type and time point are not known. Sequenced: PBMCs or a T cell subset sorted from them (not recorded which). V gene TRBV3-1 combines with J gene TRBJ2-3; 11 nucleotides line up with TRBD2. This chain's CDR3 is CASSHSILAGAYTQYF. The CDR3 nucleotides read TGTGCCAGCAGCCACTCGATACTAGCGGGGGCCTATACGCAGTATTTT.